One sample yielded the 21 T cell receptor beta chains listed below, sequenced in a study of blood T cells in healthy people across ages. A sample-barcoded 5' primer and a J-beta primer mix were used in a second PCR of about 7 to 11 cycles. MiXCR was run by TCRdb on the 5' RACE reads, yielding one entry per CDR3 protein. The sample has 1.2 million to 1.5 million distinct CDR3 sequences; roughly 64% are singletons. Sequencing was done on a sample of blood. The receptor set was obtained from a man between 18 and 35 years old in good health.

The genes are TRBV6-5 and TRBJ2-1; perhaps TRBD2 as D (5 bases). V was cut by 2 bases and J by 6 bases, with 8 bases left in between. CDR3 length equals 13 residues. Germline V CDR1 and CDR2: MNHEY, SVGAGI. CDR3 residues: CASSYDGGNEQFF. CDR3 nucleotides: TGTGCCAGCAGTTACGATGGAGGCAATGAGCAGTTCTTC.

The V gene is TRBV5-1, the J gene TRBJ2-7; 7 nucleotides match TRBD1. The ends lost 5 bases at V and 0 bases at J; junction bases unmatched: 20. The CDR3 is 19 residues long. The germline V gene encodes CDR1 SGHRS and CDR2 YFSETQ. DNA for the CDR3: TGCGCCAGCAGGATCCTACAGGGGCTCGGGCGGGCGAGCTCCTACGAGCAGTACTTC. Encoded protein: CASRILQGLGRASSYEQYF. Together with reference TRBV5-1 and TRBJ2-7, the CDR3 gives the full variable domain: KAGVTQTPRYLIKTRGQQVTLSCSPISGHRSVSWYQQTPGQGLQFLFEYFSETQRNKGNFPGRFSGRQFSNSRSEMNVSTLELGDSALYLCASRILQGLGRASSYEQYFGPGTRLTVT.

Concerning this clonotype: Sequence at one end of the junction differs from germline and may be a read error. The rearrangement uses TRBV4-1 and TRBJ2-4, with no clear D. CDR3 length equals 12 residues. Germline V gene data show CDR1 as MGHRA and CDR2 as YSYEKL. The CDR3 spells CASSEDLVVQYF. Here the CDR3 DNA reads TGCGCCAGCAGCGAAGACCTGGTCGTTCAGTACTTC.

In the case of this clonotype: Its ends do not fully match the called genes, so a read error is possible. CDR3 nucleotides: TGTGCCAACAGTATGATGGCCCTGGGGAACGAGCAGTACTTC. Translating it yields CANSMMALGNEQYF. The V and J genes are TRBV6-5 and TRBJ2-5; no definite D call. The J call is doubtful: the DNA matches TRBJ2-7 better. CDR3 size: 14 residues. Germline CDR1 reads MNHEY; CDR2 reads SVGAGI.

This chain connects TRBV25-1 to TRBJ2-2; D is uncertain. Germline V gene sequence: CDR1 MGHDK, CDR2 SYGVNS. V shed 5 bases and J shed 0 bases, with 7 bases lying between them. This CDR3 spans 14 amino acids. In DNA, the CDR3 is TGTGCCAGCAGTCCGTCTGCGAACACCGGGGAGCTGTTTTTT. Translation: CASSPSANTGELFF.

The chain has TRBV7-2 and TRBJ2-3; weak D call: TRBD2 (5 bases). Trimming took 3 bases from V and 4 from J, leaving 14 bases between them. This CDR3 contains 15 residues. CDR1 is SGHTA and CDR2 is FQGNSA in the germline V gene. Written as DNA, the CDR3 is TGTGCCAGCAGCTTGGACTTATCCCTATCAGATACGCAGTATTTT. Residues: CASSLDLSLSDTQYF.

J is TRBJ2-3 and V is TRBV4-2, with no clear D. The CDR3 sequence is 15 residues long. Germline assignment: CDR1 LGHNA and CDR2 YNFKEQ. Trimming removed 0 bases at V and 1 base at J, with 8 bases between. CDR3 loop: CASSQDFVGTDTQYF. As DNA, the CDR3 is TGTGCCAGCAGCCAAGATTTTGTTGGCACAGATACGCAGTATTTT.

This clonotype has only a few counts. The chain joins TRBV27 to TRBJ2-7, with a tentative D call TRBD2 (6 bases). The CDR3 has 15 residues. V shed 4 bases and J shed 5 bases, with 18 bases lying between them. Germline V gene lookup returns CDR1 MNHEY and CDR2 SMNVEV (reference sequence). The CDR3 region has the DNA TGTGCCAGCAGTTCACTTGACAACCGGGAGCACGAGCAGTACTTC. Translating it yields CASSSLDNREHEQYF.

The CDR3 region has the DNA TGTGCCAGCAGTTTAAGGCTAGCGGGGGTCCAAAGCTCCTACGAGCAGTACTTC. Protein product: CASSLRLAGVQSSYEQYF. The chain uses TRBV12-3 or TRBV12-4 and TRBJ2-7; TRBD2 aligns across 10 bases. CDR3 length equals 18 residues. V trimming: 2 bases; J trimming: 0 bases; junction bases outside the gene matches: 10.

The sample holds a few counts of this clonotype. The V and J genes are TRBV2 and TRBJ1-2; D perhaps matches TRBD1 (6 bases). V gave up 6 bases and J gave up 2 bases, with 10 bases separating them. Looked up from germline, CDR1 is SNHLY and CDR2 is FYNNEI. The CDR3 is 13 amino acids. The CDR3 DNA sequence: TGTGCCAGCAGGCAGGGGTTAAACTATGGCTACACCTTC. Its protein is CASRQGLNYGYTF.

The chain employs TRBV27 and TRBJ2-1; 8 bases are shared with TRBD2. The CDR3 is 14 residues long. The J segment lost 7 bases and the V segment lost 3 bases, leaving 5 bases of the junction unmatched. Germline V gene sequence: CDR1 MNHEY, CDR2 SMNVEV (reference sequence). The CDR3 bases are TGTGCCAGCAGTTTTGTCGGGGGGGGAAATGAGCAGTTCTTC. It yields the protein CASSFVGGGNEQFF.

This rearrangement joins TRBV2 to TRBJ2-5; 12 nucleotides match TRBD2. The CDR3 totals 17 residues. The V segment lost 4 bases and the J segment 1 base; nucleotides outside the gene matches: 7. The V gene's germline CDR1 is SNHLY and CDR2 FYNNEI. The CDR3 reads CASSASGGAGPQETQYF. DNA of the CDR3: TGTGCCAGCAGTGCTAGCGGGGGGGCAGGGCCCCAAGAGACCCAGTACTTC.

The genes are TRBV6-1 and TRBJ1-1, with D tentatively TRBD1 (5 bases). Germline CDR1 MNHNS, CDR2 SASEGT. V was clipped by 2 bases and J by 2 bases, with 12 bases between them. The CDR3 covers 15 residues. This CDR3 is CASSESFGGNTEAFF. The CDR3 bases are TGTGCCAGCAGTGAAAGTTTTGGGGGAAACACTGAAGCTTTCTTT.

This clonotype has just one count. The CDR3: CASSVTSTNYGYTF. CDR3 DNA: TGTGCCAGCAGTGTGACATCTACTAACTATGGCTACACCTTC. The chain recombines TRBV6-1 with TRBJ1-2; D call uncertain. The CDR3 is 14 amino acids. V was clipped by 4 bases and J by 0 bases, with 9 bases between them. From germline, CDR1 is MNHNS and CDR2 SASEGT.

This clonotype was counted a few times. The CDR3 reads CATSDAGTGMDTEAFF. CDR3 DNA sequence: TGTGCCACCAGTGACGCCGGGACAGGTATGGACACTGAAGCTTTCTTT. This chain connects TRBV24-1 to TRBJ1-1, with 8 bases aligning to TRBD1. V gave up 4 bases and J gave up 3 bases; unmatched junction bases: 9. The germline V gene has CDR1 KGHDR and CDR2 SFDVKD. The CDR3 has 16 amino acids.

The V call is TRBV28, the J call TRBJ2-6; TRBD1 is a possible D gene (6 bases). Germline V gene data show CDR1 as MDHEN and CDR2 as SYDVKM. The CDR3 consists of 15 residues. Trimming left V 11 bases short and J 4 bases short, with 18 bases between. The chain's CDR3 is CAVRYQGLGANVLTF. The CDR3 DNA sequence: TGTGCCGTCCGATATCAGGGGCTCGGGGCCAACGTCCTGACTTTC. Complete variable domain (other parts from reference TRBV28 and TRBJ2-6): DVKVTQSSRYLVKRTGEKVFLECVQDMDHENMFWYRQDPGLGLRLIYFSYDVKMKEKGDIPEGYSVSREKKERFSLILESASTNQTSMYLCAVRYQGLGANVLTFGAGSRLTVL.

The CDR3 loop reads CASSQGFMERGNQETQYF. CDR3 nucleotides: TGCGCCAGCAGCCAAGGATTTATGGAGCGGGGGAACCAAGAGACCCAGTACTTC. The V call is TRBV4-1, the J call TRBJ2-5, with 8 nucleotides matching TRBD2. Per germline, CDR1 MGHRA and CDR2 YSYEKL. Trimming at V came to 1 base and at J to 0 bases, leaving 10 bases not matched to a gene. The CDR3 length is 18 residues.

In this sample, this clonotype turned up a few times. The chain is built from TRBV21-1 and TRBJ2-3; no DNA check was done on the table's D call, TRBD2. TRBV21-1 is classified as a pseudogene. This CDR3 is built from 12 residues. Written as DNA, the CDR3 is TGTGCCAGCAGCTGGGTCCAGCGGGAGTCGTATTTT. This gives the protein CASSWVQRESYF.

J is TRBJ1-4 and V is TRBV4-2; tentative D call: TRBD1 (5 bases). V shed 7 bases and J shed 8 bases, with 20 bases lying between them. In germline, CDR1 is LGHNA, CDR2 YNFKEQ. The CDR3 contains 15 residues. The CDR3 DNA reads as TGTGCCAGCACCGGGGGGGGGAACCACGGAGAAAAACTGTTTTTT. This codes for CASTGGGNHGEKLFF.

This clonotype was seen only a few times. CDR3 DNA: TGTGCCAGCAGCCCGGGCATGTGGGAGACCCAGTACTTC. Its translation is CASSPGMWETQYF. The chain links TRBV6-5 to TRBJ2-5; D is uncertain. V lost 6 bases and J 5 bases, leaving 13 bases between the germline ends. Germline values: CDR1 MNHEY, CDR2 SVGAGI. This CDR3 comprises 13 residues.

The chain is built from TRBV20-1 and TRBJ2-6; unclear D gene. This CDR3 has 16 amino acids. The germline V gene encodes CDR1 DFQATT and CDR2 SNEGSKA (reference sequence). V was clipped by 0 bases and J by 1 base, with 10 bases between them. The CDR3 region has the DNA TGCAGTGCTAGAGATGGGCATTCATCTGGGGCCAACGTCCTGACTTTC. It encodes CSARDGHSSGANVLTF.